This TCR beta chain originates from a study of identical twins. MiXCR, run by TCRdb on the 5' RACE reads, gives a single entry per CDR3 protein. The table records some 1,700,000 distinct CDR3 sequences, more than 30% of them present only once. CDR1 DFQATT and CDR2 SNEGSKA come from the germline V gene (reference sequence). This CDR3 is 13 amino acids long. With V trimmed by 0 bases and J by 7 bases, 2 bases remained unmatched. This clonotype turned up a few times. The receptor comes from a newborn girl in good health. Sequenced sample: cord blood. This chain joins TRBV20-1 and TRBJ2-1; 8 bases line up with TRBD2. DNA of the CDR3: TGCAGTGCTAGAGATCCGGGGGGGAATGAGCAGTTCTTC. It specifies CSARDPGGNEQFF.